The 6 T cell receptor beta chains in this list originate from one sample, sequenced in a study of blood T cell repertoires in COVID-19. TCRdb's copy holds only in-frame clones and misses some; the assay was immunoSEQ multiplex PCR. In the table there are around 230,000 clones, 75% to 90% of which are singletons. Sequencing was carried out using PBMCs or T cells enriched from blood (not recorded which). All receptors derive from a middle-aged woman with acute COVID-19.

The chain couples TRBV21-1 to TRBJ1-1. TRBV21-1 is marked as a pseudogene. This CDR3 has 16 residues. CDR3 sequence: CASSPEEREPNTEAFF. CDR3 nucleotide sequence: TGTGCCAGCAGCCCAGAGGAGCGAGAGCCGAACACTGAAGCTTTCTTT.

The chain combines TRBV3-1 (or the pseudogene TRBV3-2) with TRBJ1-1; D is undetermined. This CDR3 has 13 residues. Germline V gene lookup returns CDR1 LGHDT and CDR2 YNNKEL (reference sequence). V was trimmed by 0 bases and J by 10 bases, leaving 12 bases between them. The CDR3 spells CASSQDGGSGAFF. DNA of the CDR3: TGTGCCAGCAGCCAAGATGGAGGGTCAGGAGCTTTCTTT.

The V and J genes are TRBV4-1 and TRBJ2-5; 12 nucleotides line up with TRBD2. With V trimmed by 3 bases and J by 4 bases, 3 bases remained unmatched. The length of the CDR3 is 15 residues. Looked up from germline, CDR1 is MGHRA and CDR2 is YSYEKL. The CDR3 nucleotides are TGCGCCAGCAGCCAGACTAGCGGGGGTGGAGAGACCCAGTACTTC. This sequence encodes CASSQTSGGGETQYF.

The CDR3 nucleotides are TGCGCCAGCAGCCCGAACCGGGAAGCAAGCACAGATACGCAGTATTTT. Translating gives CASSPNREASTDTQYF. The genes are TRBV5-1 and TRBJ2-3, with D possibly matching TRBD2 (5 bases). Trimming cost V 4 bases and J 0 bases, with 15 bases left between them. CDR1 and CDR2 (germline): SGHRS, YFSETQ. The CDR3 is made up of 16 amino acids.

This chain joins TRBV2 and TRBJ1-2, with 12 bases matching TRBD1. Germline V gene sequence: CDR1 SNHLY, CDR2 FYNNEI. V shed 6 bases and J 11 bases; nucleotides not matched to a gene: 10. CDR3 length equals 14 residues. In nucleotides, the CDR3 is TGTGCCAGCAGCGCCGGGACAGGGGGCATACATTACACCTTC. Translated: CASSAGTGGIHYTF. Variable domain in full (rest from reference TRBV2 and TRBJ1-2): EPEVTQTPSHQVTQMGQEVILRCVPISNHLYFYWYRQILGQKVEFLVSFYNNEISEKSEIFDDQFSVERPDGSNFTLKIRSTKLEDSAMYFCASSAGTGGIHYTFGSGTRLTVV.

The J gene is TRBJ1-1, the V gene TRBV9, with D hard to call. Germline V gene lookup returns CDR1 SGDLS and CDR2 YYNGEE. The CDR3 consists of 12 residues. V dropped 3 bases and J dropped 6 bases, with 9 bases sitting between them. The CDR3 is CASSDNNPEAFF. The CDR3 DNA follows: TGTGCCAGCAGCGATAACAACCCTGAAGCTTTCTTT.